Sequencing of this T cell receptor (beta chain) was carried out in a study of T cell responses to AZD1222 COVID-19 vaccine. Overall study results and limits: Regions 160-218 and 743-854 held dominance among vaccine-associated CD4 TCRs, which spanned spike. Nearly half of spike-specific TCRs reportedly target variant regions that are unmutated in the B.1.351 and B.1.1.7 variants.

CDR3 length equals 14 residues. Germline V gives CDR1 DFQATT, CDR2 SNEGSKA (reference sequence). V dropped 3 bases and J dropped 1 base, with 13 bases sitting between them. Worth noting for this clone: Its antigen is unidentified.

Second doses were pooled across both intervals (about 4 or about 12 weeks). Data came from immunoSEQ multiplex PCR; TCRdb stores just in-frame clones and leaves some out. The table has 150,000 to 200,000 clones, roughly 91% seen once. The chain is built from TRBV20-1 and TRBJ2-7, with D possibly TRBD2 on 6 matching bases. The sample in question was peripheral blood, obtained 28 days after the second AZD1222 dose. This sequence originates from an adult who received the AZD1222 COVID-19 vaccine. The CDR3 DNA reads TGCAGTGCTAGTATTTCGGAGGGGTCCTACGAGCAGTACTTC. It yields the protein CSASISEGSYEQYF.